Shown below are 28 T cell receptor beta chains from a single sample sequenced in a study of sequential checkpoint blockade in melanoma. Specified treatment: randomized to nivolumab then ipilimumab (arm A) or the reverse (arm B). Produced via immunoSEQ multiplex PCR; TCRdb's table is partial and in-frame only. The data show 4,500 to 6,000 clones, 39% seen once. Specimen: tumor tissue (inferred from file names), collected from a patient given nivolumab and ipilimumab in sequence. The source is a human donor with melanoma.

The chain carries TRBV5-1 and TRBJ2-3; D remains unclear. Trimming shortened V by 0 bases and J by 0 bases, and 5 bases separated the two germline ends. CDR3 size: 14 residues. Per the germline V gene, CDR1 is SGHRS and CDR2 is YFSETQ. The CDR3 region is CASSLAGSTDTQYF. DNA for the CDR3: TGCGCCAGCAGCTTGGCTGGCAGCACAGATACGCAGTATTTT.

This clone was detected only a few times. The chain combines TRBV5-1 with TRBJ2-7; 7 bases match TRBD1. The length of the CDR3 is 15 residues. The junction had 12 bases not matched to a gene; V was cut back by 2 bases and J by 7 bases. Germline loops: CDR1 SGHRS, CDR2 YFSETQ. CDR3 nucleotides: TGCGCCAGCAGCTTAACCGGGACAGTGGCTTGGGAGCAGTACTTC. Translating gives CASSLTGTVAWEQYF.

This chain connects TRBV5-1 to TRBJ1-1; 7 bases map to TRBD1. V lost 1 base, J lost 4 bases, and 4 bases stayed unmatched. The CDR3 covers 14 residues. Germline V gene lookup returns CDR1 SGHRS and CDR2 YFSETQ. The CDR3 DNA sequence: TGCGCCAGCAGCTTGACAGGGGATCTCACTGAAGCTTTCTTT. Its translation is CASSLTGDLTEAFF. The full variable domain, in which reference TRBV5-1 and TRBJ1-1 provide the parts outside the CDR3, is KAGVTQTPRYLIKTRGQQVTLSCSPISGHRSVSWYQQTPGQGLQFLFEYFSETQRNKGNFPGRFSGRQFSNSRSEMNVSTLELGDSALYLCASSLTGDLTEAFFGQGTRLTVV.

CDR3 coding DNA: TGTGCCAGTAGTATTTCGGGACTAGCGAAATACAATGAGCAGTTCTTC. Its protein product is CASSISGLAKYNEQFF. This chain joins TRBV19 and TRBJ2-1; 10 bases are shared with TRBD2. CDR1 is LNHDA, CDR2 SQIVND, per germline (reference sequence). After removal of 3 bases from V and 4 bases from J, the junction contained 6 bases not matched to a gene. The length of the CDR3 is 16 residues.

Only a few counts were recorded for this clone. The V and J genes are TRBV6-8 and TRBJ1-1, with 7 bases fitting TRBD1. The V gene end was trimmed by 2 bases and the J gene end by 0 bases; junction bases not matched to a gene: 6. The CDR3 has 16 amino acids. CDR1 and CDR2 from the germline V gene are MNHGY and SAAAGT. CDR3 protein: CASSYPRQGVNTEAFF. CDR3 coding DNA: TGTGCCAGCAGTTACCCCCGACAGGGAGTGAACACTGAAGCTTTCTTT.

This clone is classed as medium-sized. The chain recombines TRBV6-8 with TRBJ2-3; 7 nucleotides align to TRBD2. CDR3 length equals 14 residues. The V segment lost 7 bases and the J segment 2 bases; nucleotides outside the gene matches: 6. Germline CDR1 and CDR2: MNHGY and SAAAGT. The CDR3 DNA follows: TGTGCCAGCACCAGAGCGGGGCCCACAGATACGCAGTATTTT. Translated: CASTRAGPTDTQYF.

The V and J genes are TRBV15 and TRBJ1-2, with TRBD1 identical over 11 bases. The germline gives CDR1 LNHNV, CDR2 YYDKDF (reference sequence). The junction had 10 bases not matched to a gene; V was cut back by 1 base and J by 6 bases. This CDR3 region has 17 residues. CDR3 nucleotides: TGTGCCACCAGCAGAGTACCCCGGGACAGGGGGGAGGATGGCTACACCTTC. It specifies CATSRVPRDRGEDGYTF. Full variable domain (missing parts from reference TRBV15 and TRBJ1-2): DAMVIQNPRYQVTQFGKPVTLSCSQTLNHNVMYWYQQKSSQAPKLLFHYYDKDFNNEADTPDNFQSRRPNTSFCFLDIRSPGLGDTAMYLCATSRVPRDRGEDGYTFGSGTRLTVV.

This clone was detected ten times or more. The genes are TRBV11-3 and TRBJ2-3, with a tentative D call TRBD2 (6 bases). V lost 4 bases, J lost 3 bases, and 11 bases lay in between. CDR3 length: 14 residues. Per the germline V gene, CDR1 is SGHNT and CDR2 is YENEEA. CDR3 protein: CASSSGLPTDTQYF. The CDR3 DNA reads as TGTGCCAGCAGCTCCGGACTACCTACAGATACGCAGTATTTT.

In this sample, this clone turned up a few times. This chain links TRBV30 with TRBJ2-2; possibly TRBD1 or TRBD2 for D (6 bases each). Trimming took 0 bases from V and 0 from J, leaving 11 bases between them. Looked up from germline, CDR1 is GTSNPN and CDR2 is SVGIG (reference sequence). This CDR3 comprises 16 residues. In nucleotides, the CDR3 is TGTGCCTGGAGTGTACGGGGGCTAGCGAACACCGGGGAGCTGTTTTTT. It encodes CAWSVRGLANTGELFF.

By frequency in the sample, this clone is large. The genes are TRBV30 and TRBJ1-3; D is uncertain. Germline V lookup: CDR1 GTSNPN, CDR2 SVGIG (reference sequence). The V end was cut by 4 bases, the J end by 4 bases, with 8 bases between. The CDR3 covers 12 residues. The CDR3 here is CAWKQSGNTIYF. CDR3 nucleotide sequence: TGTGCCTGGAAACAATCCGGAAACACCATATATTTT.

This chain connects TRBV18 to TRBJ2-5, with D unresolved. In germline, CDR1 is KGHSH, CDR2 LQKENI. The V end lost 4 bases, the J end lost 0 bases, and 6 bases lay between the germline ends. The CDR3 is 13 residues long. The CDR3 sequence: CASSLEYQETQYF. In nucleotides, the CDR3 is TGTGCCAGCTCACTCGAATACCAAGAGACCCAGTACTTC.

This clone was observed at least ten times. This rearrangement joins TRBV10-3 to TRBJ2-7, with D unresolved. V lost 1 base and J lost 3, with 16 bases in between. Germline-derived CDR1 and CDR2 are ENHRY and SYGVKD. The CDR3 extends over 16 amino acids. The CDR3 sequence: CAISELGSVTLYEQYF. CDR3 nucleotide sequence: TGTGCCATCAGTGAGTTAGGCTCTGTTACCCTCTACGAGCAGTACTTC.

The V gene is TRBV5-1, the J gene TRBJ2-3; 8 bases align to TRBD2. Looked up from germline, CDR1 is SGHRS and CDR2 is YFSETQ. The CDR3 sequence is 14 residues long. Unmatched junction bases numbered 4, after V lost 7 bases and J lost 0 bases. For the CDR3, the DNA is TGCGCCAGCCGTTCTAGCGGGAGCACAGATACGCAGTATTTT. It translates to CASRSSGSTDTQYF.

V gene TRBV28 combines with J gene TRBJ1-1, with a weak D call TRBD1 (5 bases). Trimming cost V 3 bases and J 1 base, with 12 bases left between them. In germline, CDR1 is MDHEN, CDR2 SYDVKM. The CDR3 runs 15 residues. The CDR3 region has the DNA TGTGCCAGCAGTTTGCTGGGACGCCAGAACACTGAAGCTTTCTTT. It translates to CASSLLGRQNTEAFF.

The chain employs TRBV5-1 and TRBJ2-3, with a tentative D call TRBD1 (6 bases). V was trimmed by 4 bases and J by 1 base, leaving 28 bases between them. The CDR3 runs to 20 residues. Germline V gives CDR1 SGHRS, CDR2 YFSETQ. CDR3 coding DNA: TGCGCCAGCAGCCCAATTGGACAGACTCCAGGGAGCGGCCGCACAGATACGCAGTATTTT. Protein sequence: CASSPIGQTPGSGRTDTQYF.

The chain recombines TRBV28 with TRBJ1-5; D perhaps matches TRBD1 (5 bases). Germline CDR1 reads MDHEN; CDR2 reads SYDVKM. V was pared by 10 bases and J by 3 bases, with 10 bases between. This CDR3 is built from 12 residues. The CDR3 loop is CAIRGNNQPQHF. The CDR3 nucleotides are TGTGCCATCCGGGGCAACAATCAGCCCCAGCATTTT.

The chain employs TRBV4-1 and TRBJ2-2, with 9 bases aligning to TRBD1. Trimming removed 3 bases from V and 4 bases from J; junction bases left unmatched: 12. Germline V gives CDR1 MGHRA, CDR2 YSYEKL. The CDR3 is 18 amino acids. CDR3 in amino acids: CASSQVPGQGLGTGELFF. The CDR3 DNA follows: TGCGCCAGCAGCCAGGTCCCGGGACAGGGTCTGGGCACCGGGGAGCTGTTTTTT.

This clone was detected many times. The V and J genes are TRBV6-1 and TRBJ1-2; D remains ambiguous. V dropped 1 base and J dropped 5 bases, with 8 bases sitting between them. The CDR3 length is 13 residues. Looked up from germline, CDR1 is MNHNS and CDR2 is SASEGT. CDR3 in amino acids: CASSEGGFYGYTF. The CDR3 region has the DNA TGTGCCAGCAGTGAAGGAGGTTTTTATGGCTACACCTTC.

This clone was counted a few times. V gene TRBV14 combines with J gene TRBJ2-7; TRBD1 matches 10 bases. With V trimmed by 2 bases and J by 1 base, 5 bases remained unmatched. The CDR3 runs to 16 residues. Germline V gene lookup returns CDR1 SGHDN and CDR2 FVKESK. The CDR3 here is CASSQLPGQGSYEQYF. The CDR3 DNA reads TGTGCCAGCAGCCAACTGCCGGGACAGGGGTCCTACGAGCAGTACTTC.

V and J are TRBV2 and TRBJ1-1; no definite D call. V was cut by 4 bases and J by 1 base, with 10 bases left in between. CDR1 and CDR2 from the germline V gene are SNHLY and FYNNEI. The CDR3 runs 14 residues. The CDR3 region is CASSVVGGNTEAFF. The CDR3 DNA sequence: TGTGCCAGCAGTGTAGTCGGCGGGAACACTGAAGCTTTCTTT.

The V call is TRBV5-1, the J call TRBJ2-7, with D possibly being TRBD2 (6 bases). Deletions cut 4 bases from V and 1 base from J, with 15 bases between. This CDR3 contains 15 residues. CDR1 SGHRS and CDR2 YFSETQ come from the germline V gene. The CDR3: CASSGGGTVSYEQYF. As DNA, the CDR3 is TGCGCCAGCAGCGGAGGAGGGACGGTGTCCTACGAGCAGTACTTC. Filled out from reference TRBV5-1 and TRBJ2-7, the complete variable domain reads KAGVTQTPRYLIKTRGQQVTLSCSPISGHRSVSWYQQTPGQGLQFLFEYFSETQRNKGNFPGRFSGRQFSNSRSEMNVSTLELGDSALYLCASSGGGTVSYEQYFGPGTRLTVT.

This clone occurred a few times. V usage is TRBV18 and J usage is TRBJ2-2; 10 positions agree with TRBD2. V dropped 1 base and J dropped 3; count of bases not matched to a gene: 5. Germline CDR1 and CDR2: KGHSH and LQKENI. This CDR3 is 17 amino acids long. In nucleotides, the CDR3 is TGTGCCAGCTCACCACAAGCGGGAGGGCCACACACCGGGGAGCTGTTTTTT. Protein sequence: CASSPQAGGPHTGELFF.

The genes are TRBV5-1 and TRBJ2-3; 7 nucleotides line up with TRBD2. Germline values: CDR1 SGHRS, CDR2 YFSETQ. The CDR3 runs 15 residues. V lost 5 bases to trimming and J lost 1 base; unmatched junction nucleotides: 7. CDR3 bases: TGCGCCAGCAGAGCCGGGGCGGGGGGCACAGATACGCAGTATTTT. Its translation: CASRAGAGGTDTQYF. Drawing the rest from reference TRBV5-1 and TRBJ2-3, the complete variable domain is KAGVTQTPRYLIKTRGQQVTLSCSPISGHRSVSWYQQTPGQGLQFLFEYFSETQRNKGNFPGRFSGRQFSNSRSEMNVSTLELGDSALYLCASRAGAGGTDTQYFGPGTRLTVL.

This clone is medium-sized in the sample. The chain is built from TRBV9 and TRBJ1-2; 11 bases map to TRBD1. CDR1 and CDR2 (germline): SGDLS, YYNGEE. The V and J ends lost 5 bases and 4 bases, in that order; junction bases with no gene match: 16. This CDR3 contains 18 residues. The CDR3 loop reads CASSPLRTGGAVVYGYTF. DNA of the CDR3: TGTGCCAGCAGTCCCCTAAGGACAGGGGGCGCTGTCGTCTATGGCTACACCTTC.

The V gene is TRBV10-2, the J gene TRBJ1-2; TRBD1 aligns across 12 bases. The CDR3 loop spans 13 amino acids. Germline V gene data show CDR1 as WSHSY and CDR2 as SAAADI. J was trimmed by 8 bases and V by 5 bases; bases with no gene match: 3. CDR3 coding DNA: TGCGCCAGCAGTCCGGGACAGGGGGCGGGCTACACCTTC. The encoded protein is CASSPGQGAGYTF.

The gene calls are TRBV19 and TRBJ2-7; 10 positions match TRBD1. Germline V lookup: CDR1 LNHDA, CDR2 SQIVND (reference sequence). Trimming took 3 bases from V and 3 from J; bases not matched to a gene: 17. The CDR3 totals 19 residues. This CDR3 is CASSITSGQGSYPHYEQYF. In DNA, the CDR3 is TGTGCCAGTAGTATTACGTCGGGACAGGGGTCATATCCCCACTACGAGCAGTACTTC.

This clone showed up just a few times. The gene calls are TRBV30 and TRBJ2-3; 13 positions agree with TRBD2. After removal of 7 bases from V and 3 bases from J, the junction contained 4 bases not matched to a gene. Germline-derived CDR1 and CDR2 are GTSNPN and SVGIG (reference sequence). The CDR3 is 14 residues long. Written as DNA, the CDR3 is TGTGCCTTCAGGACTAGCGGGAGAACAGATACGCAGTATTTT. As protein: CAFRTSGRTDTQYF. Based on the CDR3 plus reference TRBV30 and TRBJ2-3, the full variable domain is SQTIHQWPATLVQPVGSPLSLECTVEGTSNPNLYWYRQAAGRGLQLLFYSVGIGQISSEVPQNLSASRPQDRQFILSSKKLLLSDSGFYLCAFRTSGRTDTQYFGPGTRLTVL.

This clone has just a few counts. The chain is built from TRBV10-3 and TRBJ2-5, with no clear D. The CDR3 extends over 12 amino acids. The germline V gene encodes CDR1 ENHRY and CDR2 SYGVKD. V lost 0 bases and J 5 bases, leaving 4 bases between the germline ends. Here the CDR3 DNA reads TGTGCCATCAGTGAGTCCAGGGAGACCCAGTACTTC. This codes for CAISESRETQYF.